This T cell receptor (beta chain) is from a study of patients and donors after allogeneic stem cell transplantation. TCRdb re-analysed the RT-PCR reads in MiXCR, keeping a single row per CDR3 protein. The sample carries some 880,000 distinct CDR3 sequences, more than 15% recorded once. V gave up 3 bases and J gave up 5 bases; unmatched junction bases: 4. The CDR3 length is 16 residues. This receptor was taken from a human donor who was either an allogeneic HSCT recipient or a stem cell or donor lymphocyte infusion donor (not recorded which). It is not recorded whose cells these are; they may come from a transplant donor. The sequenced sample consisted of blood, either unsorted or a sorted T cell fraction (not recorded which). The rearrangement links TRBV12-3 or TRBV12-4 to TRBJ2-5; 15 bases are shared with TRBD2. The CDR3 DNA reads TGTGCCAGCAGTTTTTGGACTAGCGGGAGGGAGGAGACCCAGTACTTC. Translation: CASSFWTSGREETQYF.